The next 15 T cell receptor beta chains were all read from a single sample in a study of T cell clonality in common variable immunodeficiency. Study-level findings and limits: Fewer deletions and N-nucleotide insertions were reportedly seen in common variable immunodeficiency TCR beta sequences.

The antigens for these receptors are not known. Libraries were prepared by immunoSEQ multiplex PCR; TCRdb keeps only in-frame clonotypes and omits some of them. The sample holds around 13,000 clones, and no clone turns up only once. Input material: peripheral blood mononuclear cells. Receptor source: a human donor with common variable immunodeficiency.

Comments on this clone: The CDR3 end is not reached by the read, which stops 3 residues before it; the germline J gene fills it in. This chain joins TRBV20-1 and TRBJ2-7; 9 nucleotides align to TRBD1. The CDR3 length is 14 residues. CDR1 is DFQATT and CDR2 is SNEGSKA in the germline V gene (reference sequence). The V gene end was trimmed by 5 bases and the J gene end by 2 bases; junction bases not matched to a gene: 7. The CDR3 loop is CSAGGTGHAYEQYF. CDR3 bases read: TGCAGTGCTGGGGGGACAGGGCACGCCTACGAG.

The CDR3 bases that were read are TGTGCCAGCAGCTTAGGGACAGCGTCCTACGAG. It encodes CASSLGTASYE. The full CDR3 is CASSLGTASYEQYF. V is TRBV7-9 and J is TRBJ2-7, with D tentatively TRBD1 (6 bases). The CDR3 extends 3 residues past the end of the read, so its final part is completed from the germline J gene. Trimming pared 1 base from V and 1 base from J, leaving 8 bases between. Per the germline V gene, CDR1 is SEHNR and CDR2 is FQNEAQ (reference sequence). This CDR3 spans 14 amino acids. The full variable domain, in which reference TRBV7-9 and TRBJ2-7 provide the parts outside the CDR3, is DTGVSQNPRHKITKRGQNVTFRCDPISEHNRLYWYRQTLGQGPEFLTYFQNEAQLEKSRLLSDRFSAERPKGSFSTLEIQRTEQGDSAMYLCASSLGTASYEQYFGPGTRLTVT.

This clone has a handful of counts. The CDR3 is cut off 3 residues early in the read; its end comes from the germline J gene. The gene calls are TRBV19 and TRBJ1-5; 9 bases map to TRBD1. In germline, CDR1 is LNHDA, CDR2 SQIVND (reference sequence). The length of the CDR3 is 16 residues. V shed 1 base and J 4 bases; nucleotides not matched to a gene: 5. CDR3 DNA (partial): TGTGCCAGTAGTATAGTGGGACAGGGAGTTAATCAGCCC. Its protein product is CASSIVGQGVNQP. The entire CDR3 is CASSIVGQGVNQPQHF.

This clone was seen only a few times. The missing CDR3 end, 3 residues past where the read stops, is filled in from the germline J gene. The V call is TRBV19, the J call TRBJ2-7, with a tentative D call TRBD1 (7 bases). CDR3 length equals 16 residues. V lost 6 bases, J lost 2 bases, and 20 bases lay in between. Germline CDR1 reads LNHDA; CDR2 reads SQIVND (reference sequence). The chain's CDR3 is CASRVTGTRETYEQYF. The sequenced CDR3 bases are TGTGCCAGTAGGGTGACAGGGACTCGAGAGACCTACGAG.

To note about this clone: The read comes to an end 3 residues before the CDR3 does, leaving the germline J gene to fill in the end. The rearrangement joins TRBV2 to TRBJ2-2, with D perhaps matching TRBD1 (6 bases). The CDR3 contains 14 residues. CDR1 is SNHLY, CDR2 FYNNEI, per germline. V lost 4 bases to trimming and J lost 6 bases, with 12 bases between them. The CDR3 sequence is CASSVRGLAGELFF. The part of the CDR3 DNA that was read is TGTGCCAGCAGTGTTAGGGGGTTGGCCGGGGAG.

This clone was counted many times. The CDR3 extends 3 residues past the end of the read, so its final part is completed from the germline J gene. This chain uses TRBV2 with TRBJ1-1; D remains ambiguous. The CDR3 has 14 amino acids. Germline CDR1 SNHLY, CDR2 FYNNEI. Trimming stripped 6 bases from V and 1 base from J, with 12 bases between. CDR3 sequence: CASSPIAGNTEAFF. The sequenced part of the CDR3 DNA is TGTGCCAGCAGCCCTATCGCCGGGAACACTGAA.

Notes on this clone: Read sequence stops 3 residues before the CDR3 end, and the germline J gene provides the missing end. This chain uses TRBV19 with TRBJ2-5; 10 bases map to TRBD2. This CDR3 comprises 16 residues. The V and J ends lost 1 base and 3 bases, in that order; junction bases with no gene match: 5. Germline-derived CDR1 and CDR2 are LNHDA and SQIVND (reference sequence). The CDR3 bases that were read are TGTGCCAGTAGTATAGCACCAGCGGGGGGGGAAGAGACC. As protein: CASSIAPAGGEET. The complete CDR3 reads CASSIAPAGGEETQYF.

This clone was seen a handful of times. The sequenced fragment ends 3 residues before the CDR3 boundary, so the rest is inferred from the germline J gene. The chain employs TRBV19 and TRBJ2-2; TRBD2 aligns across 13 bases. The V segment lost 2 bases and the J segment 1 base; nucleotides outside the gene matches: 4. The CDR3 loop spans 18 amino acids. CDR1 LNHDA and CDR2 SQIVND come from the germline V gene (reference sequence). CDR3 DNA, as far as it was read: TGTGCCAGTAGTATAAGACTAGCGGGGGGAAAGAACACCGGGGAG. Protein product: CASSIRLAGGKNTGE. The complete CDR3 sequence is CASSIRLAGGKNTGELFF.

This clone showed up just a few times. The sequenced part of the CDR3 DNA is TGTGCCTCACACTTGGGGCGTAATGAAAAA. As protein: CASHLGRNEK. The full-length CDR3 reads as CASHLGRNEKLFF. The V gene is TRBV19, the J gene TRBJ1-4; D is possibly TRBD1 (5 bases). The read terminates 3 residues ahead of where the CDR3 ends, so the germline J gene completes it. The CDR3 runs to 13 residues. Germline values: CDR1 LNHDA, CDR2 SQIVND (reference sequence). Trimming pared 11 bases from V and 4 bases from J, leaving 14 bases between.

This clone has ten or more counts. The CDR3 end falls 3 residues outside the read, so it is completed with the germline J gene. The genes are TRBV7-9 and TRBJ2-1, with D possibly being TRBD1 (5 bases). V was pared by 5 bases and J by 4 bases, with 15 bases between. Germline CDR1 and CDR2: SEHNR and FQNEAQ (reference sequence). This CDR3 is built from 15 residues. The CDR3 reads CASSQVPRAYNEQFF. The CDR3 DNA, read in part, is TGTGCCAGCAGCCAGGTTCCCAGGGCGTACAATGAG.

The sequenced CDR3 bases are TGTGCCAGTAGTTCGATGCAGGGGGCCAGTCAGCCC. It translates to CASSSMQGASQP. The full CDR3 sequence reads CASSSMQGASQPQHF. The chain combines TRBV19 with TRBJ1-5, with 8 bases aligning to TRBD1. The CDR3 end falls 3 residues outside the read, so it is completed with the germline J gene. This CDR3 has 15 amino acids. Germline-derived CDR1 and CDR2 are LNHDA and SQIVND (reference sequence). J was trimmed by 6 bases and V by 5 bases; bases with no gene match: 9.

This clone occurred many times. The read falls 3 residues short of the CDR3 end, and the missing part is taken from the germline J gene. V gene TRBV13 combines with J gene TRBJ2-1; 10 nucleotides agree with TRBD2. The junction had 7 bases not matched to a gene; V was cut back by 4 bases and J by 7 bases. The germline V gene has CDR1 PRHDT and CDR2 FYEKMQ (reference sequence). The CDR3 totals 15 residues. CDR3 bases read: TGTGCCAGCAGCTCCAGCGGGGGGGGTCGAAATGAG. Translated: CASSSSGGGRNE. The full CDR3 reads CASSSSGGGRNEQFF.

This clone was seen only a few times. The observed sequence ends 3 residues before the CDR3 terminus, with the missing tail filled in from the germline J gene. This chain joins TRBV18 and TRBJ1-5; D remains unclear. This CDR3 contains 15 residues. The V gene's germline CDR1 is KGHSH and CDR2 LQKENI. Trimming pared 2 bases from V and 7 bases from J, leaving 15 bases between. The CDR3 region is CASSPRADDGQPQHF. The sequenced CDR3 bases are TGTGCCAGCTCACCAAGGGCAGACGATGGACAGCCC.

Incomplete CDR3 DNA: TGTGCCAGCTCACCGCCAGGGGGCGGTCAGCCC. Translation: CASSPPGGGQP. The CDR3 in its entirety is CASSPPGGGQPQHF. The chain is built from TRBV18 and TRBJ1-5, with 8 nucleotides matching TRBD1. The read is 3 residues too short to cover the CDR3 end, so that end is filled in from the germline J gene. V lost 3 bases to trimming and J lost 6 bases; unmatched junction nucleotides: 4. The germline V gene has CDR1 KGHSH and CDR2 LQKENI. CDR3 size: 14 residues.

This clone has a handful of counts. The sequence runs out 3 residues before the end of the CDR3; the remainder is reconstructed from the germline J gene. V and J are TRBV19 and TRBJ2-3, with 10 bases matching TRBD2. With V trimmed by 7 bases and J by 4 bases, 5 bases remained unmatched. The CDR3 runs to 14 residues. Looked up from germline, CDR1 is LNHDA and CDR2 is SQIVND (reference sequence). CDR3 DNA (partial): TGTGCCAGTAACTTGGGACTAGCGCCAGATACG. Translating it yields CASNLGLAPDT. The full CDR3 reads CASNLGLAPDTQYF. Drawing the rest from reference TRBV19 and TRBJ2-3, the complete variable domain is DGGITQSPKYLFRKEGQNVTLSCEQNLNHDAMYWYRQDPGQGLRLIYYSQIVNDFQKGDIAEGYSVSREKKESFPLTVTSAQKNPTAFYLCASNLGLAPDTQYFGPGTRLTVL.